The 15 T cell receptor beta chains presented below share a single source sample, sequenced in a study of shared clonotypes between healthy human individuals. Assay used: immunoSEQ multiplex PCR; TCRdb lists only in-frame clones, some missing. The sample has millions of clones; approximately 93% are singletons. The sample consisted of naive CD4+ T cells from PBMCs. Subset meaning: CD45RA+ positively selected. The origin of the receptors is a man in his late teens or twenties in good health. Some clones in this sample may be carry-over from other donors' samples.

As regards this clone: Other DNA sequences in the sample encode the same CDR3. V gene TRBV5-1 combines with J gene TRBJ2-7; a possible D gene is TRBD1 (6 bases). CDR1 and CDR2 (germline): SGHRS, YFSETQ. The V end lost 0 bases, the J end lost 2 bases, and 9 bases lay between the germline ends. The CDR3 loop spans 14 amino acids. For the CDR3, the DNA is TGCGCCAGCAGCTTGGAGGGGGATCCCTACGAGCAGTACTTC. Translated, it gives CASSLEGDPYEQYF.

The chain recombines TRBV28 with TRBJ1-2; TRBD1 matches 10 bases. V gave up 6 bases and J gave up 8 bases; unmatched junction bases: 9. The CDR3 loop spans 14 amino acids. Germline V gene data show CDR1 as MDHEN and CDR2 as SYDVKM. The CDR3 loop is CASSPPGQGKGYTF. The CDR3 DNA reads TGTGCCAGCAGCCCTCCGGGACAGGGGAAGGGCTACACCTTC.

The V call is TRBV7-9, the J call TRBJ2-7; tentative D call: TRBD2 (7 bases). Trimming cost V 4 bases and J 7 bases, with 14 bases left between them. Germline V gene data show CDR1 as SEHNR and CDR2 as FQNEAQ (reference sequence). The CDR3 is 13 residues long. CDR3 DNA sequence: TGTGCCAGCAGCTCCAATGGGAGGGGGGAGCAGTACTTC. Amino acid sequence: CASSSNGRGEQYF.

Points on this clone: This same CDR3 is encoded by further DNA sequences in the sample. The chain links TRBV6-1 to TRBJ2-7, with 9 bases identical to TRBD1. J gave up 4 bases and V 5 bases, and 3 bases lay outside the gene matches. Germline lookup yields CDR1 MNHNS and CDR2 SASEGT. CDR3 length: 13 residues. CDR3 DNA: TGTGCCAGCAGTCGGGACAGGGAGTACGAGCAGTACTTC. It is translated as CASSRDREYEQYF.

The rearrangement uses TRBV29-1 and TRBJ2-5; D tentatively reads TRBD1 or TRBD2 (5 bases each). Looked up from germline, CDR1 is SQVTM and CDR2 is ANQGSEA. The CDR3 runs 17 residues. Trimming left V 2 bases short and J 5 bases short, with 24 bases between. CDR3 in amino acids: CSVEPSKTIAWGETQYF. The CDR3 DNA follows: TGCAGCGTTGAACCCTCCAAGACTATAGCGTGGGGGGAGACCCAGTACTTC. The whole variable domain, remainder taken from reference TRBV29-1 and TRBJ2-5, is SAVISQKPSRDICQRGTSLTIQCQVDSQVTMMFWYRQQPGQSLTLIATANQGSEATYESGFVIDKFPISRPNLTFSTLTVSNMSPEDSSIYLCSVEPSKTIAWGETQYFGPGTRLLVL.

The rearrangement links TRBV9 to TRBJ1-1, with 8 bases that match TRBD1. This CDR3 spans 14 amino acids. V was clipped by 3 bases and J by 0 bases; unmatched bases: 1. Germline V gene lookup returns CDR1 SGDLS and CDR2 YYNGEE. DNA of the CDR3: TGTGCCAGCAGCGGGGACAGGATGAACACTGAAGCTTTCTTT. Residues: CASSGDRMNTEAFF.

The CDR3 loop reads CASSLVGGIGLGQPQHF. The CDR3 coding sequence is TGTGCCAGCAGCTTAGTAGGAGGGATCGGGCTCGGTCAGCCCCAGCATTTT. The chain couples TRBV7-2 to TRBJ1-5; D not certain. The CDR3 length is 17 residues. The V and J ends lost 1 base and 6 bases respectively, with 19 bases between them. CDR1 and CDR2 (germline): SGHTA, FQGNSA.

V is TRBV29-1 and J is TRBJ1-3, with TRBD1 as a possible D gene (5 bases). This CDR3 is built from 13 residues. Germline lookup yields CDR1 SQVTM and CDR2 ANQGSEA. The germline V and J ends were trimmed by 5 bases and 1 base, with 9 bases remaining between them. The CDR3 region has the DNA TGCAGCGTTTGGGGGACTTCTGGAAACACCATATATTTT. Its translation is CSVWGTSGNTIYF. The whole variable domain, remainder taken from reference TRBV29-1 and TRBJ1-3, is SAVISQKPSRDICQRGTSLTIQCQVDSQVTMMFWYRQQPGQSLTLIATANQGSEATYESGFVIDKFPISRPNLTFSTLTVSNMSPEDSSIYLCSVWGTSGNTIYFGEGSWLTVV.

This clone was seen just once. The chain uses TRBV19 and TRBJ1-5; the D gene is possibly TRBD1 (6 bases). Germline V lookup: CDR1 LNHDA, CDR2 SQIVND (reference sequence). V lost 5 bases, J lost 4 bases, and 12 bases lay in between. CDR3 length: 14 residues. The CDR3 loop is CASSEGQINQPQHF. Written as DNA, the CDR3 is TGTGCCAGTAGTGAAGGACAGATTAATCAGCCCCAGCATTTT.

The chain combines TRBV7-2 with TRBJ2-1; D uncertain. The V end was cut by 5 bases, the J end by 2 bases, with 10 bases between. This CDR3 region has 14 residues. CDR1 is SGHTA, CDR2 FQGNSA, per germline. DNA of the CDR3: TGTGCCAGCAGCCCGGACGTGGCCTACAATGAGCAGTTCTTC. This encodes CASSPDVAYNEQFF.

V usage is TRBV9 and J usage is TRBJ2-2, with 11 bases lining up with TRBD2. The CDR3 has 17 residues. The V gene's germline CDR1 is SGDLS and CDR2 YYNGEE. J lost 6 bases, V lost 0 bases, and 7 bases had no gene match. This CDR3 reads CASSVGRTSGSSGELFF. For the CDR3, the DNA is TGTGCCAGCAGCGTAGGTAGGACTAGCGGGTCATCCGGGGAGCTGTTTTTT.

This chain links TRBV6-5 with TRBJ1-1; D remains ambiguous. The length of the CDR3 is 12 residues. V was trimmed by 2 bases and J by 7 bases, leaving 8 bases between them. Germline lookup yields CDR1 MNHEY and CDR2 SVGAGI. DNA for the CDR3: TGTGCCAGCAGTTACCCGAACCTTGAAGCTTTCTTT. Translated: CASSYPNLEAFF.

To note about this clone: The same CDR3 can be traced to other DNA sequences in this sample. The chain combines TRBV9 with TRBJ2-1, with TRBD2 matching 16 bases. V lost 4 bases and J lost 3; bases outside the gene matches: 7. The CDR3 length is 18 residues. Germline-derived CDR1 and CDR2 are SGDLS and YYNGEE. CDR3 protein: CASSLGTSGRAGYNEQFF. The CDR3 DNA reads TGTGCCAGCAGCCTGGGGACTAGCGGGAGGGCTGGCTACAATGAGCAGTTCTTC.

J is TRBJ2-3 and V is TRBV2, with 7 bases matching TRBD2. Germline lookup yields CDR1 SNHLY and CDR2 FYNNEI. CDR3 length: 22 residues. Trimming took 6 bases from V and 6 from J; bases not matched to a gene: 33. CDR3 bases: TGTGCCAGCAGGCGCAACCCCGTGACAGTACGGGGCCGGGACTACGGATCGGATACGCAGTATTTT. The encoded protein is CASRRNPVTVRGRDYGSDTQYF.

CDR3 region: CASSRGTVKVYEQYF. The CDR3 bases are TGCGCCAGCAGCCGCGGGACAGTGAAGGTCTACGAGCAGTACTTC. The chain employs TRBV4-1 and TRBJ2-5; D perhaps matches TRBD1 (7 bases). TRBJ2-7 matches the DNA end more closely, so the J call is doubtful. The germline gives CDR1 MGHRA, CDR2 YSYEKL. This CDR3 comprises 15 residues.